These 11 T cell receptor beta chains were all obtained from the same sample, sequenced in a study of T cells expressing NK-cell markers. TCRdb derives one entry per CDR3 protein from the 5' RACE reads, leaving out DNA. Its table lists a few hundred thousand distinct CDR3 sequences. Sequenced sample: blood T cells: a sorted CD56 or NKG2C T cell subset, CD4+ or CD8+ T cells, or bulk PBMC T cells (not recorded which). All receptors derive from a man younger than 35 in good health.

The CDR3: CSASTTGLGHYNEQFF. The V call is TRBV20-1, the J call TRBJ2-1; absent DNA, TCRdb's TRBD1 call cannot be checked. The germline V gene has CDR1 DFQATT and CDR2 SNEGSKA (reference sequence). CDR3 size: 16 residues.

V and J are TRBV5-1 and TRBJ2-4; TCRdb reports TRBD1, a call that lacks DNA to check it against. Per germline, CDR1 SGHRS and CDR2 YFSETQ. The CDR3 is 14 amino acids. CDR3 in amino acids: CASSSHLEGRIQYF.

J is TRBJ1-1 and V is TRBV30; the TCRdb D gene call, TRBD1, has no DNA to confirm it. Germline V gene sequence: CDR1 GTSNPN, CDR2 SVGIG (reference sequence). This CDR3 comprises 15 residues. The CDR3 protein is CAWSPYDRGSTEAFF.

The CDR3 protein is CASSITGTNKYNEQFF. J is TRBJ2-1 and V is TRBV19; absent DNA, TCRdb's TRBD1 call cannot be checked. The CDR3 spans 16 residues. Germline V gene sequence: CDR1 LNHDA, CDR2 SQIVND (reference sequence).

This rearrangement joins TRBV12-3 or TRBV12-4 to TRBJ2-3; TCRdb's D gene call, TRBD1, goes unchecked for lack of DNA. The CDR3 loop spans 13 amino acids. CDR3 sequence: CASSRGWGDTQYF.

V gene TRBV15 combines with J gene TRBJ2-1. The germline gives CDR1 LNHNV, CDR2 YYDKDF (reference sequence). This CDR3 has 12 amino acids. CDR3 sequence reads: CATSRAIDEQFF.

The rearrangement links TRBV5-6 to TRBJ1-2; with no DNA, the TCRdb D assignment of TRBD1 cannot be verified. The CDR3 runs to 15 residues. In germline, CDR1 is SGHDT, CDR2 YYEEEE. The CDR3 here is CASSFIDRQHYGYTF. The complete variable domain, with remaining parts taken from reference TRBV5-6 and TRBJ1-2, reads DAGVTQSPTHLIKTRGQQVTLRCSPKSGHDTVSWYQQALGQGPQFIFQYYEEEERQRGNFPDRFSGHQFPNYSSELNVNALLLGDSALYLCASSFIDRQHYGYTFGSGTRLTVV.

The rearrangement links TRBV7-2 to TRBJ1-6; TCRdb outputs TRBD1, but without DNA this stays unchecked. The germline V gene encodes CDR1 SGHTA and CDR2 FQGNSA. The CDR3 is made up of 14 amino acids. CDR3 sequence reads: CASTLQGANSPLHF.

V and J are TRBV9 and TRBJ2-5. Looked up from germline, CDR1 is SGDLS and CDR2 is YYNGEE. The CDR3 covers 18 residues. The CDR3 region is CASSVALTETHNQETQYF.

The rearrangement links TRBV11-2 to TRBJ2-2. The CDR3 loop spans 16 amino acids. Germline assignment: CDR1 SGHAT and CDR2 FQNNGV. The CDR3 sequence is CASSLAYTTATGELFF.

The chain is built from TRBV29-1 and TRBJ2-1. The CDR3 extends over 13 amino acids. The germline CDR1 and CDR2 sequences are SQVTM and ANQGSEA. The CDR3 sequence is CSTGRSSYNEQFF.